This TCR beta chain was observed in a study of OX40 agonist ivuxolimab in advanced cancers. Overall study: Patient treatment consisted of intravenous ivuxolimab administration every 2 weeks at 0.01 to 10 mg/kg. Eligibility rules accepted prior anti-PD-1, anti-PD-L1 or anti-CTLA-4 therapy, and roughly 42% had some.

The table came from immunoSEQ multiplex PCR; TCRdb's copy has only in-frame clones and leaves some out. The sample has 55,000 to 90,000 clones, around 83% seen once. At cycle 4 day 1, cycle 7 day 1, and baseline, blood was sampled. This CDR3 comprises 11 residues. The germline V gene has CDR1 SGHNT and CDR2 YYREEE (reference sequence). Trimming shortened V by 3 bases and J by 5 bases, and 4 bases separated the two germline ends. Findings and caveats of the study: Average numbers of expanded clones were greater in CD8+ T cells than in CD4+.

Remarks on this clone: Antigen specificity is unknown.

This specimen was CD4+ or CD8+ T cells sorted from blood, taken in a trial of the OX40 agonist ivuxolimab. This clonotype was obtained from an adult with an advanced solid tumor such as melanoma, head and neck, liver or kidney cancer. V is TRBV5-4 and J is TRBJ2-3, with no clear D. Here the CDR3 reads CASSSQDTQYF. CDR3 coding DNA: TGTGCCAGCAGCTCCCAAGATACGCAGTATTTT.